Below, 22 T cell receptor beta chains from the same sample are listed, as sequenced in a study of spatial heterogeneity in lung cancer (dated by TCRdb to between 2018 and 2020). General study outcomes and caveats: The number of expanded intratumoral alpha and beta TCRs correlated with the tumor nonsynonymous mutation count.

The library was generated by 5' RACE. The instrument was a NextSeq 500. The public reads were quality trimmed at Q25 with fastp and then assembled into clones with MiXCR by TCRdb, keeping productive beta chains. Each CDR3 protein appears once, grouped with its most common genes and DNA. This sample lists about 6,000 distinct CDR3 sequences; 14% were detected once. Of the sample, over 9% falls within the top ten clones. These TCRs' antigens remain unknown. In light of the paper, this sample's time point label describes: sample taken at primary tumor resection. The starting material was lung tumor tissue, obtained at surgery. The origin of the receptors is a male donor with early-stage non-small cell lung cancer.

This clonotype has ten or more counts. Found in a library prepared for alpha chains, this beta chain is an off-target read, and its abundance has little meaning. The gene calls are TRBV3-1 and TRBJ2-2; maybe TRBD2 (5 bases). CDR1 and CDR2 from the germline V gene are LGHDT and YNNKEL (reference sequence). V lost 2 bases, J lost 4 bases, and 8 bases lay in between. The CDR3 extends over 14 amino acids. The CDR3 DNA is TGTGCCAGCAGCCAACAAAGCGGCACCGGGGAGCTGTTTTTT. This encodes CASSQQSGTGELFF.

By share, this clonotype counts as medium-sized. This beta chain appears as a stray read in a library generated for alpha chains; its size is not informative. V usage is TRBV29-1 and J usage is TRBJ2-7, with 7 bases fitting TRBD1. In germline, CDR1 is SQVTM, CDR2 ANQGSEA. The V gene end was trimmed by 3 bases and the J gene end by 7 bases; junction bases not matched to a gene: 15. CDR3 length: 15 residues. The CDR3 coding sequence is TGCAGCGTTGAGGTAGGGGGCGGTCTATTCCCTGAGCAGTACTTC. It specifies CSVEVGGGLFPEQYF.

This clonotype was seen a handful of times. The size of this beta chain means little, since it is a stray read in a library made for alpha chains. The V call is TRBV7-2, the J call TRBJ1-2; TRBD1 matches at 12 bases. This CDR3 is 15 amino acids long. V dropped 4 bases and J dropped 4; count of bases not matched to a gene: 4. The germline gives CDR1 SGHTA, CDR2 FQGNSA. Written as DNA, the CDR3 is TGTGCCAGCAGCTGGGGGACAGGGGGCAGCTATGGCTACACCTTC. Amino acids: CASSWGTGGSYGYTF.

There are many counts of this clonotype. Being off target in a library aimed at alpha chains, this beta chain has a size of little meaning. The chain links TRBV27 to TRBJ2-7; the D gene is possibly TRBD2 (6 bases). The germline CDR1 and CDR2 sequences are MNHEY and SMNVEV (reference sequence). The CDR3 contains 16 residues. Trimming removed 8 bases from V and 5 bases from J, with 25 bases in between. CDR3 in amino acids: CASLTKYGGSLNEQYF. In DNA, the CDR3 is TGTGCCAGCCTTACCAAATATGGGGGGAGTTTGAACGAGCAGTACTTC.

Regarding this clonotype: Since it is a stray read in a library aimed at alpha chains, this beta chain has a size that is not meaningful. This rearrangement joins TRBV6-5 to TRBJ2-1, with a tentative D call TRBD2 (5 bases). This CDR3 spans 17 amino acids. Germline CDR1 MNHEY, CDR2 SVGAGI. V shed 4 bases and J shed 0 bases, with 16 bases lying between them. CDR3 sequence: CASSSDSVGSSYNEQFF. CDR3 in DNA: TGTGCCAGCAGTTCAGATAGCGTGGGGAGCTCCTACAATGAGCAGTTCTTC.

Relative to its sample, this clonotype is medium-sized. In a library made to pick up alpha chains, this beta chain is a stray read with a size that means little. Here the CDR3 DNA reads TGTGCCAGCTCACTTATGGGGGGGGACGCAGATACGCAGTATTTT. Translation gives CASSLMGGDADTQYF. The genes are TRBV6-1 and TRBJ2-3, with 7 bases fitting TRBD2. CDR1 and CDR2 from the germline V gene are MNHNS and SASEGT. Trimming at V came to 8 bases and at J to 4 bases, leaving 12 bases not matched to a gene. The CDR3 sequence is 15 residues long.

This clonotype occurred many times. This beta chain came through as a stray read in a library set up for alpha chains, and its size says little. CDR3: CASSRSDRRNTEAFF. The CDR3 region has the DNA TGCGCCAGCAGTAGGTCTGACAGGAGGAACACTGAAGCTTTCTTT. This sequence joins TRBV5-1 and TRBJ1-1; D may be TRBD1 (6 bases). Germline V gene lookup returns CDR1 SGHRS and CDR2 YFSETQ. V was pared by 5 bases and J by 1 base, with 15 bases between. The CDR3 spans 15 residues. The full variable domain, rest sourced from reference TRBV5-1 and TRBJ1-1, is KAGVTQTPRYLIKTRGQQVTLSCSPISGHRSVSWYQQTPGQGLQFLFEYFSETQRNKGNFPGRFSGRQFSNSRSEMNVSTLELGDSALYLCASSRSDRRNTEAFFGQGTRLTVV.

This clonotype ranks as medium-sized (0.01 to 0.1%). Within a library made for alpha chains, this beta chain is off target, and its count is uninformative. The chain links TRBV5-1 to TRBJ1-5; D might be TRBD1 (5 bases). V lost 6 bases and J lost 3, with 13 bases in between. This CDR3 is 14 amino acids long. CDR1 is SGHRS, CDR2 YFSETQ, per germline. The CDR3 coding sequence is TGCGCCAGCATCCTAACAGGAATCAATCAGCCCCAGCATTTT. This codes for CASILTGINQPQHF.

In its sample, this clonotype is medium-sized. As an off-target read in a library built for alpha chains, this beta chain has a frequency of little significance. The chain links TRBV20-1 to TRBJ1-5; 7 positions agree with TRBD1. CDR1 is DFQATT and CDR2 is SNEGSKA in the germline V gene (reference sequence). The CDR3 sequence is 15 residues long. Trimming cost V 5 bases and J 3 bases; bases outside gene matches: 10. The CDR3 DNA sequence: TGCAGTGCTCGTAGGGGGCCTTGGGACAATCAGCCCCAGCATTTT. Protein product: CSARRGPWDNQPQHF.

This clonotype ranks as medium-sized. This beta chain is a stray read from a library made for alpha chains; its abundance is not meaningful. The chain is built from TRBV29-1 and TRBJ2-2; 12 nucleotides match TRBD2. Losses at the gene ends were 0 bases for V and 1 base for J; bases not matched to a gene: 3. The germline V gene encodes CDR1 SQVTM and CDR2 ANQGSEA. The CDR3 loop spans 17 amino acids. This CDR3 is CSVEEVLAGGNTGELFF. CDR3 bases: TGCAGCGTTGAAGAGGTACTAGCGGGAGGGAACACCGGGGAGCTGTTTTTT.

On this clonotype itself: For a library built for alpha chains, this beta chain is a stray read; little rests on its size. This chain uses TRBV7-8 with TRBJ1-5, with TRBD1 matching over 10 bases. The CDR3 totals 17 residues. Germline CDR1 is SGHVS and CDR2 is FQNEAQ. V lost 5 bases, J lost 2 bases, and 9 bases stayed unmatched. CDR3 amino acids: CASSHRTGGTGNQPQHF. The CDR3 DNA is TGTGCCAGCAGCCACCGGACAGGGGGAACGGGCAATCAGCCCCAGCATTTT.

Judged by abundance, this clonotype is medium-sized. As an off-target read in a library built for alpha chains, this beta chain has a frequency of little significance. V is TRBV12-3 or TRBV12-4 and J is TRBJ2-5; the D gene is possibly TRBD1 (6 bases). Deletions cut 8 bases from V and 2 bases from J, with 18 bases between. This CDR3 is built from 15 residues. CDR3 residues: CASSTGQPVQETQYF. CDR3 DNA sequence: TGTGCCAGCTCAACGGGACAACCCGTACAAGAGACCCAGTACTTC.

Points on this clonotype: A library prepared for alpha chains yielded this beta chain as an off-target read; its size is of little meaning. The V and J genes are TRBV5-1 and TRBJ1-1, with D uncertain. CDR1 SGHRS and CDR2 YFSETQ come from the germline V gene. The CDR3 extends over 13 amino acids. V lost 5 bases and J lost 1, with 9 bases in between. In DNA, the CDR3 is TGCGCCAGCAGTCGCACAGAGAACACTGAAGCTTTCTTT. Encoded protein: CASSRTENTEAFF.

By its share, this clonotype is medium-sized. A library made for alpha chains picked up this beta chain off target, so its size means little. The V gene is TRBV29-1, the J gene TRBJ2-1; D not certain. The CDR3 is made up of 13 amino acids. Germline CDR1 SQVTM, CDR2 ANQGSEA. Trimming removed 4 bases at V and 10 bases at J, with 17 bases between. DNA for the CDR3: TGCAGCGTTGGGCCAAGCATAGCTTGGGAGCAGTTCTTC. The encoded protein is CSVGPSIAWEQFF.

By sample fraction, this clonotype is medium-sized (0.01 to 0.1%). This beta chain turned up in a library designed for alpha chains; as an off-target read, its abundance says little. The genes are TRBV29-1 and TRBJ2-1; D is uncertain. V dropped 6 bases and J dropped 6 bases, with 21 bases sitting between them. CDR3 size: 15 residues. Germline CDR1 reads SQVTM; CDR2 reads ANQGSEA. The CDR3 spells CSVPPPGRTLNEQFF. DNA for the CDR3: TGCAGCGTACCGCCCCCCGGACGAACCCTCAATGAGCAGTTCTTC.

In its sample, this clonotype was seen many times. The library was prepared for alpha chains; this beta chain is a stray read, so its frequency means little. This chain links TRBV7-9 with TRBJ2-6; TRBD2 might be the D (5 bases). Germline values: CDR1 SEHNR, CDR2 FQNEAQ (reference sequence). V lost 2 bases and J 0 bases, leaving 14 bases between the germline ends. This CDR3 is built from 18 residues. The CDR3 region has the DNA TGTGCCAGCAGCTTATTGGCGAGCGGCAGCTCTGGGGCCAACGTCCTGACTTTC. Residues: CASSLLASGSSGANVLTF.

This clonotype is judged medium-sized (0.01 to 0.1%). The size of this beta chain means little, since it is a stray read in a library made for alpha chains. The gene calls are TRBV20-1 and TRBJ1-5; 9 bases are shared with TRBD1. Germline CDR1 is DFQATT and CDR2 is SNEGSKA (reference sequence). The CDR3 is 16 residues long. The V segment lost 6 bases and the J segment 4 bases; nucleotides outside the gene matches: 13. The CDR3 loop is CSAIAGTGFGNQPQHF. CDR3 nucleotides: TGCAGTGCGATAGCCGGGACAGGGTTTGGGAATCAGCCCCAGCATTTT.

This clonotype counts as medium-sized. Little can be read into the size of this beta chain, an off-target read in a library designed for alpha chains. This sequence joins TRBV28 and TRBJ2-2, with 10 bases that match TRBD1. The CDR3 has 14 amino acids. The ends lost 6 bases at V and 7 bases at J; junction bases unmatched: 5. The germline V gene encodes CDR1 MDHEN and CDR2 SYDVKM. CDR3 in DNA: TGTGCCAGCAGGACAGGGGGCAGGGTCGGGGAGCTGTTTTTT. Translating gives CASRTGGRVGELFF.

This clonotype has only a few counts. This beta chain was picked up by a library intended for alpha chains and is off target, so its count carries little meaning. As DNA, the CDR3 is TGTGCCAGCAGCTTAGAGGTACAGGGTGGTCAGCCCCAGCATTTT. Protein: CASSLEVQGGQPQHF. This chain uses TRBV7-9 with TRBJ1-5; possible D gene TRBD1, 6 bases. Germline CDR1 reads SEHNR; CDR2 reads FQNEAQ (reference sequence). The length of the CDR3 is 15 residues. Trimming removed 1 base at V and 6 bases at J, with 13 bases between. The full variable domain, with the rest looked up from reference TRBV7-9 and TRBJ1-5, is DTGVSQNPRHKITKRGQNVTFRCDPISEHNRLYWYRQTLGQGPEFLTYFQNEAQLEKSRLLSDRFSAERPKGSFSTLEIQRTEQGDSAMYLCASSLEVQGGQPQHFGDGTRLSIL.

This clonotype has a count of ten or more. With the library built for alpha chains, this beta chain is off target and its frequency is not meaningful. This chain connects TRBV5-1 to TRBJ2-2, with D unclear. The V gene lost 4 bases and the J gene lost 1 base, with 11 bases spanning the gap. CDR3 size: 15 residues. Germline V gives CDR1 SGHRS, CDR2 YFSETQ. The CDR3 spells CASSNARLNTGELFF. As DNA, the CDR3 is TGCGCCAGCAGCAATGCAAGACTGAACACCGGGGAGCTGTTTTTT. Combining the CDR3 with reference TRBV5-1 and TRBJ2-2 gives the whole variable domain KAGVTQTPRYLIKTRGQQVTLSCSPISGHRSVSWYQQTPGQGLQFLFEYFSETQRNKGNFPGRFSGRQFSNSRSEMNVSTLELGDSALYLCASSNARLNTGELFFGEGSRLTVL.

A note on this clonotype: A library prepared for alpha chains yielded this beta chain as an off-target read; its size is of little meaning. This rearrangement joins TRBV7-9 to TRBJ2-7, with D possibly being TRBD1 (6 bases). The germline V gene has CDR1 SEHNR and CDR2 FQNEAQ (reference sequence). V was trimmed by 2 bases and J by 4 bases, leaving 12 bases between them. The CDR3 is 14 residues long. The CDR3 region has the DNA TGTGCCAGCAGCTTACTCGCAGGGGATTACGAGCAGTACTTC. Amino acids: CASSLLAGDYEQYF.

In this sample, this clonotype turned up many times. Found in a library prepared for alpha chains, this beta chain is an off-target read, and its abundance has little meaning. The rearrangement joins TRBV5-4 to TRBJ2-1; D is possibly TRBD2 (6 bases). Germline V gene data show CDR1 as SGHNT and CDR2 as YYREEE (reference sequence). The CDR3 contains 14 residues. The ends were cut back, 0 bases at V and 5 bases at J, with 9 bases in the middle. CDR3 in DNA: TGTGCCAGCAGCTTGGTTCGGACTAACAATGAGCAGTTCTTC. It translates to CASSLVRTNNEQFF. Using reference TRBV5-4 and TRBJ2-1 for the parts outside the CDR3, the full variable domain is ETGVTQSPTHLIKTRGQQVTLRCSSQSGHNTVSWYQQALGQGPQFIFQYYREEENGRGNFPPRFSGLQFPNYSSELNVNALELDDSALYLCASSLVRTNNEQFFGPGTRLTVL.